The 29 T cell receptor beta chains listed next were all sequenced from one sample in a study of cytomegalovirus exposure and HLA in healthy donors. The PCR used 60 Vbeta and 13 Jbeta primers. Generated by immunoSEQ multiplex PCR, the TCRdb table keeps only in-frame clones and is missing some. The sample yields over 110,000 clones, approximately 80% seen once. Source material: PBMCs. Every receptor here comes from a woman between 40 and 55 years old in good health and CMV-seropositive.

The chain combines TRBV5-1 with TRBJ1-1; 11 bases are a match to TRBD1. Germline CDR1 SGHRS, CDR2 YFSETQ. The CDR3 is 16 residues long. V gave up 3 bases and J gave up 0 bases; unmatched junction bases: 4. CDR3 sequence: CASSSGQGAMNTEAFF. DNA of the CDR3: TGCGCCAGCAGCTCCGGACAGGGGGCAATGAACACTGAAGCTTTCTTT.

On this clone: At one end, the junction sequence differs from germline, possibly due to a read error. This chain joins TRBV7-7 and TRBJ2-3; possible D gene TRBD1, 6 bases. Germline CDR1 and CDR2: SSHAT and FNYEAQ (reference sequence). The CDR3 is 13 amino acids. As DNA, the CDR3 is TGTGCTAGCAGCCCCAACAGGGAAGATACGCAGTATTTT. Residues: CASSPNREDTQYF.

This chain connects TRBV5-1 to TRBJ1-2; TRBD1 matches 7 bases. J was trimmed by 8 bases and V by 3 bases; bases with no gene match: 10. The CDR3 has 14 amino acids. CDR1 is SGHRS, CDR2 YFSETQ, per germline. The CDR3 loop reads CASSSATGNLGYTF. The CDR3 DNA reads as TGCGCCAGCAGCTCGGCGACAGGGAATTTGGGCTACACCTTC.

V and J are TRBV4-1 and TRBJ2-2; 7 bases are a match to TRBD2. The CDR3 loop spans 19 amino acids. Germline CDR1 and CDR2: MGHRA and YSYEKL. V was clipped by 0 bases and J by 1 base; unmatched bases: 11. CDR3 loop: CASSQDGVPGTMNTGELFF. CDR3 DNA sequence: TGCGCCAGCAGCCAAGATGGGGTTCCCGGGACTATGAACACCGGGGAGCTGTTTTTT.

As for this clone: One junction end disagrees with the germline gene, perhaps due to a read error. At the DNA level, this CDR3 is encoded by other sequences in the same sample as well. The chain recombines TRBV27 with TRBJ1-2, with no clear D. CDR3 length equals 15 residues. Germline CDR1 MNHEY, CDR2 SMNVEV (reference sequence). CDR3 nucleotides: TGTGCTAGCAGTTTATCCCCACTAAGTTTCTATGGCTACACCTTC. Translation: CASSLSPLSFYGYTF.

The CDR3 sequence is CATSPVAGSTDTQYF. The CDR3 nucleotides are TGTGCCACCAGTCCCGTGGCGGGATCCACAGATACGCAGTATTTT. The chain links TRBV15 to TRBJ2-3; D is perhaps TRBD2 (6 bases). The germline gives CDR1 LNHNV, CDR2 YYDKDF (reference sequence). Trimming took off 6 bases at V and 2 bases at J, with 15 bases between the two ends. The CDR3 spans 15 residues. The complete variable domain, with remaining parts taken from reference TRBV15 and TRBJ2-3, reads DAMVIQNPRYQVTQFGKPVTLSCSQTLNHNVMYWYQQKSSQAPKLLFHYYDKDFNNEADTPDNFQSRRPNTSFCFLDIRSPGLGDTAMYLCATSPVAGSTDTQYFGPGTRLTVL.

This clone was picked up a small number of times. The conserved closing phenylalanine or tryptophan is absent in this CDR3, likely reflecting a read error. It is unclear where the CDR3 begins or ends on the DNA, so no DNA is shown, and the CDR3 is as TCRdb lists it. This rearrangement joins TRBV6-9 to TRBJ2-7; the DNA was not compared with TRBD1, the D call given in the table. The CDR3 has 10 residues if both end residues are counted. Germline CDR1 MNHGY, CDR2 SVAAGI. CDR3 amino acids: CASSGDRFQL.

The genes are TRBV19 and TRBJ1-5, with 7 bases aligning to TRBD1. Germline V gene lookup returns CDR1 LNHDA and CDR2 SQIVND (reference sequence). Losses at the gene ends were 6 bases for V and 9 bases for J; bases not matched to a gene: 11. This CDR3 has 14 residues. The CDR3: CASRDRTDSGPQHF. In nucleotides, the CDR3 is TGTGCCAGTAGGGACAGGACAGATTCGGGGCCCCAGCATTTT.

This sequence joins TRBV30 and TRBJ2-1; TRBD2 matches at 15 bases. After removal of 4 bases from V and 9 bases from J, the junction contained 7 bases not matched to a gene. Germline values: CDR1 GTSNPN, CDR2 SVGIG (reference sequence). The CDR3 runs to 15 residues. CDR3 nucleotides: TGTGCCTGGACTGGGAAGGGACTAGCGGGAGGTGAGCAGTTCTTC. Translating gives CAWTGKGLAGGEQFF.

The chain recombines TRBV7-8 with TRBJ1-5; D possibly corresponds to TRBD1 (5 bases). CDR1 SGHVS and CDR2 FQNEAQ come from the germline V gene. The CDR3 is made up of 14 amino acids. Trimming left V 6 bases short and J 5 bases short, with 14 bases between. This CDR3 reads CASSWGVWDQPQHF. CDR3 nucleotides: TGTGCCAGCAGTTGGGGGGTTTGGGATCAGCCCCAGCATTTT.

The V gene is TRBV6-5, the J gene TRBJ1-4, with unresolved D. CDR1 is MNHEY and CDR2 is SVGAGI in the germline V gene. The CDR3 runs 16 residues. The V and J ends lost 0 bases and 7 bases respectively, with 15 bases between them. The CDR3 reads CASSYSKQWASEKLFF. In DNA form, the CDR3 reads TGTGCCAGCAGTTACTCGAAACAATGGGCGAGTGAAAAACTGTTTTTT.

This rearrangement joins TRBV2 to TRBJ1-2; 7 bases are shared with TRBD1. V gave up 4 bases and J gave up 3 bases; unmatched junction bases: 8. Germline V lookup: CDR1 SNHLY, CDR2 FYNNEI. CDR3 size: 15 residues. This chain's CDR3 is CASSVTGQGDYGYTF. The DNA of the CDR3 is TGTGCCAGCAGTGTAACGGGGCAGGGGGACTATGGCTACACCTTC.

This sequence joins TRBV6-5 and TRBJ2-3, with 7 bases fitting TRBD2. The germline CDR1 and CDR2 sequences are MNHEY and SVGAGI. With V trimmed by 6 bases and J by 1 base, 7 bases remained unmatched. This CDR3 has 15 amino acids. The CDR3 loop reads CASSRQGGRTDTQYF. The CDR3 DNA follows: TGTGCCAGCAGCCGCCAGGGAGGGCGCACAGATACGCAGTATTTT.

J is TRBJ2-1 and V is TRBV6-5; 8 nucleotides agree with TRBD1. From germline, CDR1 is MNHEY and CDR2 SVGAGI. The CDR3 is made up of 15 amino acids. The V gene end was trimmed by 7 bases and the J gene end by 0 bases; junction bases not matched to a gene: 5. The CDR3: CASIIGTGSYNEQFF. CDR3 DNA sequence: TGTGCCAGCATCATAGGGACAGGCTCCTACAATGAGCAGTTCTTC.

The CDR3 DNA sequence: TGTGCCAGTAGCCCGGGACAGGGGGCACCAGCTAATGAAAAACTGTTTTTT. Translating gives CASSPGQGAPANEKLFF. V usage is TRBV19 and J usage is TRBJ1-4, with 12 bases lining up with TRBD1. This CDR3 is built from 17 residues. The J segment lost 3 bases and the V segment lost 6 bases, leaving 8 bases of the junction unmatched. Germline V gene lookup returns CDR1 LNHDA and CDR2 SQIVND (reference sequence). The full variable domain, with the rest looked up from reference TRBV19 and TRBJ1-4, is DGGITQSPKYLFRKEGQNVTLSCEQNLNHDAMYWYRQDPGQGLRLIYYSQIVNDFQKGDIAEGYSVSREKKESFPLTVTSAQKNPTAFYLCASSPGQGAPANEKLFFGSGTQLSVL.

The genes are TRBV28 and TRBJ1-1; D call uncertain. This CDR3 is 13 amino acids long. V was cut by 5 bases and J by 4 bases, with 11 bases left in between. Germline V CDR1 and CDR2: MDHEN, SYDVKM. CDR3 sequence: CASSPPTSTEAFF. CDR3 nucleotides: TGTGCCAGCAGTCCGCCGACTAGCACTGAAGCTTTCTTT.

In its sample, this clone was seen once. The gene calls are TRBV27 and TRBJ2-3; 8 nucleotides align to TRBD2. CDR3 length equals 16 residues. Losses at the gene ends were 7 bases for V and 3 bases for J; bases not matched to a gene: 12. The germline CDR1 and CDR2 sequences are MNHEY and SMNVEV (reference sequence). CDR3 protein: CASTSTRGGITDTQYF. In nucleotides, the CDR3 is TGTGCCAGCACCTCGACCCGGGGGGGGATTACAGATACGCAGTATTTT.

The chain links TRBV18 to TRBJ2-7; a possible D gene is TRBD1 (6 bases). CDR1 is KGHSH and CDR2 is LQKENI in the germline V gene. The germline V and J ends were trimmed by 3 bases and 7 bases, with 19 bases remaining between them. The CDR3 contains 15 residues. CDR3 region: CASSPSQGQRGEQYF. In DNA, the CDR3 is TGTGCCAGCTCACCCTCTCAGGGGCAAAGGGGGGAGCAGTACTTC.

This chain uses TRBV27 with TRBJ2-1; 10 bases line up with TRBD2. Germline CDR1 MNHEY, CDR2 SMNVEV (reference sequence). This CDR3 contains 17 residues. Losses at the gene ends were 5 bases for V and 8 bases for J; bases not matched to a gene: 15. For the CDR3, the DNA is TGTGCCAGCAGTCGACTAACCGCTAGCGGGAGTCGCTATGAGCAGTTCTTC. Translation: CASSRLTASGSRYEQFF.

This rearrangement joins TRBV27 to TRBJ2-5, with TRBD2 matching over 11 bases. Per germline, CDR1 MNHEY and CDR2 SMNVEV (reference sequence). The length of the CDR3 is 16 residues. With V trimmed by 3 bases and J by 5 bases, 8 bases remained unmatched. CDR3 nucleotides: TGTGCCAGCAGTTTTACTGGCTTAGCGGGAGGGGAGACCCAGTACTTC. It codes for CASSFTGLAGGETQYF.

This chain uses TRBV6-6 with TRBJ1-2, with D unclear. The CDR3 has 12 residues. CDR1 MNHNY and CDR2 SVGAGI come from the germline V gene (reference sequence). Between the trimmed V and J ends, which lost 0 bases and 8 bases, there was a span of 7 bases. CDR3 loop: CASSYSERGYTF. The CDR3, as DNA: TGTGCCAGCAGTTACTCGGAGAGAGGCTACACCTTC.

The V call is TRBV14, the J call TRBJ2-1; 8 nucleotides agree with TRBD2. CDR3 size: 18 residues. Losses at the gene ends were 2 bases for V and 0 bases for J; bases not matched to a gene: 9. Germline V gene lookup returns CDR1 SGHDN and CDR2 FVKESK. The CDR3 loop is CASSQISSGWSSYNEQFF. The CDR3, as DNA: TGTGCCAGCAGCCAAATCTCTAGCGGGTGGAGCTCCTACAATGAGCAGTTCTTC. Together with reference TRBV14 and TRBJ2-1, the CDR3 gives the full variable domain: EAGVTQFPSHSVIEKGQTVTLRCDPISGHDNLYWYRRVMGKEIKFLLHFVKESKQDESGMPNNRFLAERTGGTYSTLKVQPAELEDSGVYFCASSQISSGWSSYNEQFFGPGTRLTVL.

The rearrangement joins TRBV28 to TRBJ2-7; a possible D gene is TRBD1 (5 bases). Germline assignment: CDR1 MDHEN and CDR2 SYDVKM. There are 13 residues in the CDR3. V lost 5 bases to trimming and J lost 4 bases, with 12 bases between them. CDR3 DNA: TGTGCCAGCAGTCACTCGACAGTTTACGAGCAGTACTTC. As protein: CASSHSTVYEQYF. The variable domain in full, completed from reference TRBV28 and TRBJ2-7, reads DVKVTQSSRYLVKRTGEKVFLECVQDMDHENMFWYRQDPGLGLRLIYFSYDVKMKEKGDIPEGYSVSREKKERFSLILESASTNQTSMYLCASSHSTVYEQYFGPGTRLTVT.

The V gene is TRBV6-4, the J gene TRBJ2-1, with 11 bases identical to TRBD2. The trim removed 11 bases at V and 7 bases at J, leaving 4 bases unmatched. The CDR3 spans 12 residues. Germline CDR1 MRHNA, CDR2 SNTAGT. CDR3 residues: CAPTSGSNEQFF. The CDR3 nucleotides read TGTGCCCCCACTAGCGGGAGTAATGAGCAGTTCTTC.

This sequence joins TRBV27 and TRBJ2-5; a possible D gene is TRBD1 (5 bases). Germline V lookup: CDR1 MNHEY, CDR2 SMNVEV (reference sequence). The ends were cut back, 5 bases at V and 0 bases at J, with 10 bases in the middle. This CDR3 has 14 amino acids. CDR3 nucleotide sequence: TGTGCCAGCAGTGTGACAGCGTACCAAGAGACCCAGTACTTC. Amino acids: CASSVTAYQETQYF.

This clone was counted a few times. This sequence joins TRBV5-1 and TRBJ1-4, with TRBD1 as a possible D gene (6 bases). Germline CDR1 and CDR2: SGHRS and YFSETQ. V lost 1 base to trimming and J lost 5 bases, with 12 bases between them. This CDR3 has 15 amino acids. The CDR3 loop reads CASSLTQGKNEKLFF. The CDR3 DNA sequence: TGCGCCAGCAGCTTGACGCAGGGGAAAAATGAAAAACTGTTTTTT.

The J gene is TRBJ2-1, the V gene TRBV18; 9 nucleotides align to TRBD1. The CDR3 covers 16 residues. Germline CDR1 is KGHSH and CDR2 is LQKENI. Trimming cost V 6 bases and J 4 bases; bases outside gene matches: 10. CDR3: CASSSGTGGYYNEQFF. The CDR3 DNA follows: TGTGCCAGCTCGTCCGGTACAGGGGGCTATTACAATGAGCAGTTCTTC.

The CDR3 reads CASSYAGTGFTKYF. In DNA, the CDR3 is TGTGCCAGCAGTTACGCCGGGACAGGATTTACGAAGTACTTC. This rearrangement joins TRBV6-5 to TRBJ2-7, with 8 bases lining up with TRBD1. Germline values: CDR1 MNHEY, CDR2 SVGAGI. The CDR3 spans 14 residues. After removal of 2 bases from V and 11 bases from J, the junction contained 11 bases not matched to a gene.

The chain is built from TRBV7-2 and TRBJ2-7, with D possibly matching TRBD2 (5 bases). Trimming cost V 2 bases and J 2 bases, with 10 bases left between them. CDR1 is SGHTA and CDR2 is FQGNSA in the germline V gene. There are 14 residues in the CDR3. CDR3 sequence: CASSLLSGTYEQYF. In DNA, the CDR3 is TGTGCCAGCAGCTTACTTTCGGGAACCTACGAGCAGTACTTC.